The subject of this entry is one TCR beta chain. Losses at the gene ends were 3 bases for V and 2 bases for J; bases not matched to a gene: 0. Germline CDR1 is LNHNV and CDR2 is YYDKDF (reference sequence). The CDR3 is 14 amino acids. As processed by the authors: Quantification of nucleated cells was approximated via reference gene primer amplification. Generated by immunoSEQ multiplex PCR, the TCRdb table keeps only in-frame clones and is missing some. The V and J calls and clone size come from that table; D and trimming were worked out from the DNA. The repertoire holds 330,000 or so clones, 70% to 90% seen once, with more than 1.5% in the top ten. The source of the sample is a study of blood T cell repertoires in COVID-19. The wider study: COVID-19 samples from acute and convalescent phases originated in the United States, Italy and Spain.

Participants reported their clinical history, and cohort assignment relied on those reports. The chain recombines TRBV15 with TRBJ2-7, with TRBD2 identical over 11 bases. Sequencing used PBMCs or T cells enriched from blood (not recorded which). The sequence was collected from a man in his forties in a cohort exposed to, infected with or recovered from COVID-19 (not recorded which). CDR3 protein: CATSRGLAAYEQYF. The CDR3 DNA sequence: TGTGCCACCAGCAGGGGACTAGCGGCCTACGAGCAGTACTTC.